This is a list of T cell receptor beta chains from one sample in a study of technical replicates of blood from a handful of donors. Clones were sequenced by immunoSEQ multiplex PCR, and TCRdb holds only the in-frame ones, with some missing. The sample holds some 56,000 clones, over 85% seen once. The sample consisted of PBMCs. These receptors originate from a human donor in good health. Some clones in this sample may be carry-over from other donors' samples. The CDR3 runs from the conserved cysteine through the conserved F or W. The D gene is left open where the match is weak. Clone size is stated in some rows and not others, as once, few, many or a class when expanded.

clone_size,d_call,j_call,v_call,cdr3_length,cdr3_aa,cdr3_nt
once,-,TRBJ2-1,TRBV7-8,12,CASSLDYNEQFF,TGTGCCAGCAGCTTAGACTATAATGAGCAGTTCTTC
-,-,TRBJ2-7,TRBV30,15,CAWSKNRDWSYEQYF,TGTGCCTGGAGTAAGAACCGGGACTGGTCCTACGAGCAGTACTTC
once,TRBD1,TRBJ2-3,TRBV6-6,14,CATSPRDSTRTQYF,TGTGCCACCTCTCCCCGGGACAGCACACGTACGCAGTATTTT
medium-sized,-,TRBJ1-2,TRBV4-1,14,CASSHRTVNYGYTF,TGCGCCAGCAGCCACCGGACAGTAAACTATGGCTACACCTTC
-,TRBD1,TRBJ1-5,TRBV19,16,CASRTNRGGSNQPQHF,TGTGCCAGTAGGACCAACAGGGGTGGTAGCAATCAGCCCCAGCATTTT
-,-,TRBJ2-5,TRBV7-9,14,CASSLGLSAETQYF,TGTGCCAGCAGCCTCGGACTCTCAGCGGAGACCCAGTACTTC
once,TRBD1,TRBJ1-1,TRBV4-2,17,CASSRTGTGLRDTEAFF,TGTGCCAGCAGCAGAACCGGGACAGGTCTTCGGGACACTGAAGCTTTCTTT
-,-,TRBJ2-3,TRBV13,15,CASSLGAGGTDTQYF,TGTGCCAGCAGCTTAGGGGCAGGGGGCACAGATACGCAGTATTTT
once,-,TRBJ2-1,TRBV7-2,14,CASRPQGQRHEQFF,TGTGCCAGCAGACCACAGGGCCAGCGGCATGAGCAGTTCTTC
-,TRBD2,TRBJ2-5,TRBV11-3,16,CASSLGLAGTPETQYF,TGTGCCAGCAGCTTAGGACTAGCGGGAACCCCAGAGACCCAGTACTTC
-,-,TRBJ1-4,TRBV25-1,15,CASSEYAGGQEKLFF,TGTGCCAGCAGTGAATATGCCGGGGGGCAGGAAAAACTGTTTTTT
-,-,TRBJ1-6,TRBV2,13,CASEIVYNSPLHF,TGTGCCAGCGAGATCGTCTATAATTCACCCCTCCACTTT
-,TRBD2,TRBJ2-5,TRBV7-6,17,CASSLFTSGGSWETQYF,TGTGCCAGCAGCTTATTTACTAGCGGGGGTTCGTGGGAGACCCAGTACTTC
-,TRBD1,TRBJ1-5,TRBV2,17,CASSDGRRGQGGQPQHF,TGTGCCAGCAGTGATGGGCGGCGTGGACAGGGAGGTCAGCCCCAGCATTTT
-,-,TRBJ2-2,TRBV7-2,15,CASSLAIGRGGELFF,TGTGCCAGCAGCTTAGCGATCGGCCGAGGCGGGGAGCTGTTTTTT
-,TRBD1,TRBJ1-5,TRBV30,15,CAWSRQGNLNQPQHF,TGTGCCTGGAGCCGACAGGGGAATCTCAATCAGCCCCAGCATTTT
-,-,TRBJ1-4,TRBV30,13,CAKRAGANEKLFF,TGTGCGAAGCGGGCTGGAGCTAATGAAAAACTGTTTTTT
-,-,TRBJ2-5,TRBV6-5,13,CASRQTVRETQYF,TGTGCCAGCAGGCAGACAGTCAGAGAGACCCAGTACTTC
-,-,TRBJ2-7,TRBV2,14,CASRDIERVDEQYF,TGTGCCAGCAGAGACATAGAGCGGGTGGACGAGCAGTACTTC
-,TRBD2,TRBJ2-7,TRBV6-5,15,CASSPLQVGGYEQYF,TGTGCCAGCAGTCCGCTACAGGTGGGAGGGTACGAGCAGTACTTC
-,-,TRBJ1-4,TRBV2,14,CASSEARDYGKLFF,TGTGCCAGCAGTGAAGCGAGGGACTACGGAAAACTGTTTTTT
-,TRBD1,TRBJ2-5,TRBV4-1,15,CASSGQDRVGETQYF,TGCGCCAGCAGCGGACAGGACAGGGTAGGAGAGACCCAGTACTTC
-,TRBD2,TRBJ2-1,TRBV6-4,14,CASSESSGGSEQFF,TGTGCCAGCAGTGAGTCTAGCGGGGGCTCTGAGCAGTTCTTC